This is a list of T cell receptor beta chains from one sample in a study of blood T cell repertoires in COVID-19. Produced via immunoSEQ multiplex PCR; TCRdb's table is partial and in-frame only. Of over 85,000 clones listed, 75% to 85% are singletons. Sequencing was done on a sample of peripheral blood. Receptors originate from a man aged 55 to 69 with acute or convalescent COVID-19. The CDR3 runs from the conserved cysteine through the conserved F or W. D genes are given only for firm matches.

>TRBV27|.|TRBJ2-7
CASRPGHTYEQYF
TGTGCCAGCAGGCCGGGACATACCTACGAGCAGTACTTC
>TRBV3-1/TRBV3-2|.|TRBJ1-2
CASSQIGGRGYTF
TGTGCCAGCAGCCAAATCGGAGGGCGGGGCTACACCTTC
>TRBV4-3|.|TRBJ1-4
CASSQDQQGEGRREKLFF
TGCGCCAGCAGCCAAGACCAACAAGGGGAGGGCAGACGGGAAAAACTGTTTTTT
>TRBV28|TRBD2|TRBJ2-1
CASSSGTSGGHEQFF
TGTGCCAGCAGCTCCGGGACTAGCGGGGGCCATGAGCAGTTCTTC
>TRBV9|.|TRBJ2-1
CASSAGLPTYNEQFF
TGTGCCAGCAGCGCGGGATTGCCAACCTACAATGAGCAGTTCTTC
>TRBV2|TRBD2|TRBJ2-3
CASRSSGGADTQYF
TGTGCCAGCAGGTCTAGCGGGGGGGCGGATACGCAGTATTTT
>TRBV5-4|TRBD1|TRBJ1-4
CASSSDREGVATNEKLFF
TGTGCCAGCAGCAGCGACAGGGAAGGCGTTGCAACTAATGAAAAACTGTTTTTT
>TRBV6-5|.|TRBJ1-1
CASRSTGNTEAFF
TGTGCCAGCAGGAGCACAGGGAACACTGAAGCTTTCTTT
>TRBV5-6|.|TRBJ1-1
CASSALNYGNTEAFF
TGTGCCAGCAGCGCACTCAACTACGGGAACACTGAAGCTTTCTTT
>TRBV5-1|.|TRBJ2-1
CASSLIGSSYNEQFF
TGCGCCAGCAGCTTGATCGGTAGCTCCTACAATGAGCAGTTCTTC
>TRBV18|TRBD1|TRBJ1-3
CASSRTGGTGNTIYF
TGTGCCAGCTCACGGACAGGGGGCACTGGAAACACCATATATTTT
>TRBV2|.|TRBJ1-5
CASSRDINQPQHF
TGTGCCAGCAGCAGGGACATAAATCAGCCCCAGCATTTT
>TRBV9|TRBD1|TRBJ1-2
CASRRDRGGLGYTF
TGTGCCAGCAGAAGAGACAGGGGAGGACTTGGCTACACCTTC
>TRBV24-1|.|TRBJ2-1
CATSKGKRIYNEQFF
TGTGCCACCAGTAAGGGGAAAAGGATCTACAATGAGCAGTTCTTC
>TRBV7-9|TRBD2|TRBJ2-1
CASSSTAGVWFEQFF
TGTGCCAGCAGCTCAACGGCGGGGGTGTGGTTTGAGCAGTTCTTC